This paragraph reports one T cell receptor (beta chain). Its target is not known. The data were obtained in a study of a mutant IDH1 vaccine in newly diagnosed glioma. In the study overall: Onset of vaccination occurred 4-6 weeks following radiotherapy alone, or with temozolomide cycles.

The table came from immunoSEQ multiplex PCR; TCRdb's copy has only in-frame clones and leaves some out. The repertoire holds about 42,000 clones, with approximately 80% as singletons. Time point in this sample: week 35, safety follow-up. Doses comprised 300 ug of mutant IDH1 20-mer peptide each, plus topical imiquimod. Eight vaccinations went to patients in weeks 1, 3, 5, 7, 11, 15, 19, 23. New WHO grade 3 or 4 astrocytomas that were IDH1-mutant and ATRX-lost occurred in the donors. Findings and caveats of the study: Detectable vaccine-induced immune responses arose in about 93% of patients.

CDR3 size: 10 residues. Germline assignment: CDR1 DFQATT and CDR2 SNEGSKA (reference sequence). This TCR came from a woman aged 45-59 years with glioma. This chain uses TRBV20-1 with TRBJ1-2; no clear D gene. Sample: PBMCs, taken from a glioma patient whose treatment included an IDH1 peptide vaccine. CDR3 amino acids: CIPPGRSYTF. The CDR3, as DNA: TGCATCCCCCCGGGTCGTAGCTACACCTTC.